This T cell receptor (beta chain) was documented in a study of CD8 T cells in Susac syndrome. Looking at the study overall: When blood was drawn, patients with Susac syndrome were on intravenous immunoglobulin alone, on corticosteroids, or therapy-naive.

The diagnostic criteria for definite or probable disease, as recently defined, were met by the patients with Susac syndrome. TEMRA cells were FACS-enriched, and CD8+ and CD4+ T cells were isolated negatively. V was shortened by 5 bases and J by 5 bases, with 10 bases between the two germline ends. This CDR3 is 14 amino acids long. Germline CDR1 is LGHDT and CDR2 is YNNKEL (reference sequence). Random hexamers were used to reverse transcribe an amount of roughly 0.5 to 1 ug RNA. Coverage of TCR beta CDR3 amplification by immunoSEQ multiplex PCR extended to 54 Vbeta and 13 Jbeta. TCRdb fed the immunoSEQ multiplex PCR reads into MiXCR, producing one record per CDR3 protein. This table holds approximately 190,000 distinct CDR3 sequences, nearly 97% found once.

The sample consisted of CD4+ T cells from PBMCs. The TCR originated in a human donor with Susac syndrome. V and J are TRBV3-1 and TRBJ1-6, with D possibly matching TRBD1 (5 bases). Written as DNA, the CDR3 is TGTGCCAGCAGCGCGACAGTCCATAATTCACCCCTCCACTTT. It specifies CASSATVHNSPLHF.